The clone carrying this T cell receptor beta chain was seen many times. At one of its ends the junction is not consistent with the germline gene, which may arise from a read error. The sample belongs to a study of response to subunit inactivated influenza vaccine. TCRdb passed the RT-PCR reads through MiXCR, listing each CDR3 protein once. The data show around 570,000 distinct CDR3 sequences, with 11% seen just once and 9.5% to 11% held by the top ten. Germline assignment: CDR1 LGHNA and CDR2 YSLEER. CDR3 length equals 14 residues. This sample also appeared in a second study, on T cells expressing NK-cell markers. That work states: Making the TCR beta cDNA relied on 5'RACE template switching with UMIs. Sorted CD3+CD56+NKG2C+, CD3+CD56+NKG2C- and CD3+CD56-NKG2C+ T cells provided the TCR beta repertoires. Among several donors, these clonotypes also ranked first in the CD3+CD56-NKG2C+ fraction. Expanded clones of NKG2C+ T cells had an unclear HCMV specificity.

The chain couples TRBV4-3 to TRBJ2-7, with 8 bases identical to TRBD1. Sample: PBMCs from blood, taken on the day of vaccination. The source of this sequence is a man aged 45-60 years who received an inactivated influenza vaccine. The CDR3 here is CASSQGRQGYEQYF. CDR3 nucleotide sequence: TGTGCCAGCAGCCAAGGGAGACAGGGGTACGAGCAGTACTTC.